This TCR beta chain is from a study of cytomegalovirus exposure and HLA in healthy donors. Germline V gives CDR1 LNHDA, CDR2 SQIVND (reference sequence). CDR3 length: 13 residues. Trimming removed 3 bases at V and 9 bases at J, with 12 bases between. This clone was observed a handful of times. Its specificity is not known. The PCR made use of 60 Vbeta and 13 Jbeta primers. Sequencing was performed with immunoSEQ multiplex PCR; in TCRdb, only in-frame clones are kept and a portion is missing. Of tens of thousands of clones listed, around 77% are singletons. Study results and caveats: Later analysis demonstrated an association between a missense DCLRE1C variant and TCR beta V- and J-gene trimming. A later look showed TCR association rates differing by HLA locus, highest for DRB1 and lowest for HLA-C.

The receptor's source is a man between 60 and 75 years old in good health and CMV-seronegative. Sample: PBMCs. The chain uses TRBV19 and TRBJ2-1, with D unclear. In DNA, the CDR3 is TGTGCCAGTAGTATTAGCATTGGATTTGAGCAGTTCTTC. This translates into CASSISIGFEQFF.